This T cell receptor beta chain was recorded in a study of blood T cell repertoires in COVID-19. Sequencing used immunoSEQ multiplex PCR; TCRdb keeps in-frame clones, though not all of them. The sample yields about 110,000 clones, around 83% seen once. Trimming shortened V by 0 bases and J by 7 bases, and 9 bases separated the two germline ends. Germline lookup yields CDR1 GTSNPN and CDR2 SVGIG (reference sequence). The CDR3 length is 12 residues. The V and J genes are TRBV30 and TRBJ1-1; D perhaps matches TRBD1 (5 bases). This receptor was taken from a human donor in a cohort sampled during active COVID-19. Sequencing was performed on peripheral blood. CDR3 bases: TGTGCCTGGAGTGTACGGCAGGGTGAAGCTTTCTTT. Translation: CAWSVRQGEAFF.